This T cell receptor beta chain was identified in a study of regulatory T cells in long-lasting Graves disease. The study's findings and limits: Authors noted too few samples as a limitation.

Noted time point: newly diagnosed GD, antithyroid drugs for less than 3 months. PBMCs provided the RNA from which the TCR library was made. The V end was cut by 9 bases, the J end by 5 bases, with 14 bases between. CDR1 and CDR2 from the germline V gene are SGHNT and YYREEE (reference sequence). CDR3 length: 12 amino acids. Note on this clonotype: Its antigen is undetermined. A much larger clone sits a single nucleotide away, making a read error possible.

Construction of the TCR beta libraries employed iRepertoire HTBI primers in conjunction with Arm-PCR of CDR3 regions. TCRdb re-analysed the multiplex PCR reads in MiXCR, keeping a single row per CDR3 protein. The profile shows approximately 250,000 distinct CDR3 sequences, roughly 18% of them singletons. This receptor was obtained from a female donor with Graves disease. The chain uses TRBV5-4 and TRBJ2-5; no reliable D call. Source: peripheral blood mononuclear cells (PBMCs), taken at new diagnosis, from a patient treated with antithyroid drugs. The CDR3 here is CANGPRSETQYF. DNA of the CDR3: TGTGCCAACGGTCCCCGATCGGAGACCCAGTACTTC.